The 5 T cell receptor beta chains below all came from one sample that was sequenced in a study of blood T cell repertoires in COVID-19. The assay was immunoSEQ multiplex PCR, and TCRdb's table has in-frame clones only and misses some. The sample has around 100,000 clones, 80% to 85% seen once; the top ten hold 7.9%. Sequenced sample: peripheral blood. The receptor set was obtained from a man between 65 and 85 years old with acute or convalescent COVID-19.

The rearrangement uses TRBV29-1 and TRBJ2-7; 9 bases are shared with TRBD1. V was pared by 3 bases and J by 6 bases, with 6 bases of the junction left unmatched. The CDR3 is 13 amino acids. Germline V gene sequence: CDR1 SQVTM, CDR2 ANQGSEA. Here the CDR3 reads CSVEGQGGSEQYF. CDR3 bases: TGCAGCGTTGAGGGACAGGGAGGGAGCGAGCAGTACTTC.

The chain couples TRBV28 to TRBJ1-6; TRBD1 aligns across 12 bases. CDR1 MDHEN and CDR2 SYDVKM come from the germline V gene. The V gene end was trimmed by 5 bases and the J gene end by 5 bases; junction bases not matched to a gene: 1. The CDR3 extends over 15 amino acids. The CDR3 region has the DNA TGTGCCAGCAGTGGGGACAGGGGGCATAATTCACCCCTCCACTTT. Amino acids: CASSGDRGHNSPLHF.

The V and J genes are TRBV29-1 and TRBJ1-2; tentative D call: TRBD1 (6 bases). This CDR3 spans 12 amino acids. The germline V gene has CDR1 SQVTM and CDR2 ANQGSEA. Trimming shortened V by 7 bases and J by 7 bases, and 16 bases separated the two germline ends. CDR3 coding DNA: TGCAGCGCTACAGGGAGTTCTCTTGGCTACACCTTC. As protein: CSATGSSLGYTF.

The chain recombines TRBV28 with TRBJ2-7; D is perhaps TRBD2 (6 bases). CDR3 length: 14 residues. From germline, CDR1 is MDHEN and CDR2 SYDVKM. V dropped 3 bases and J dropped 3 bases, with 12 bases sitting between them. This CDR3 reads CASSFGGLLYEQYF. DNA of the CDR3: TGTGCCAGCAGTTTTGGGGGACTCCTCTACGAGCAGTACTTC.

The gene calls are TRBV6-2 or TRBV6-3 and TRBJ2-1; 14 nucleotides match TRBD2. The junction had 7 bases not matched to a gene; V was cut back by 3 bases and J by 9 bases. Germline V gene sequence: CDR1 MNHEY, CDR2 SVGEGT. The CDR3 covers 16 residues. CDR3 bases: TGTGCCAGCAGTTATACATTAGGACTAGCGGGAGGTGAGCAGTTCTTC. Translation gives CASSYTLGLAGGEQFF.